One and the same sample provided the 21 T cell receptor beta chains below, sequenced in a study of regulatory T cells in long-lasting Graves disease. As for time point: newly diagnosed GD, antithyroid drugs for less than 3 months. From PBMCs, RNA was extracted and then used to make the TCR library. To make TCR beta libraries, researchers used iRepertoire HTBI primers and Arm-PCR of CDR3 regions. MiXCR, run by TCRdb on the multiplex PCR reads, gives a single entry per CDR3 protein. The data contain roughly 500,000 distinct CDR3 sequences, roughly 15% of them singletons. Separately, the same data were catalogued under a study of T cells in Graves' hyperthyroidism and ophthalmopathy.

The specimen was peripheral blood mononuclear cells (PBMCs), collected at new diagnosis, from a patient treated with antithyroid drugs. The receptors originated from a woman aged 50 to 60 with Graves disease.

This clonotype was found a few times. Given a much more abundant clone one base away, this may be a read error. The chain uses TRBV11-3 and TRBJ2-7; TRBD1 or TRBD2 may be the D gene (5 bases each). The germline V gene encodes CDR1 SGHNT and CDR2 YENEEA. The CDR3 spans 15 residues. The V end lost 5 bases, the J end lost 6 bases, and 20 bases lay between the germline ends. CDR3 loop: CASSHPAVGAAEQYF. The CDR3 DNA reads TGTGCCAGCAGCCACCCCGCTGTCGGGGCCGCCGAGCAGTACTTC. The full variable domain, with the rest looked up from reference TRBV11-3 and TRBJ2-7, is EAGVVQSPRYKIIEKKQPVAFWCNPISGHNTLYWYLQNLGQGPELLIRYENEEAVDDSQLPKDRFSAERLKGVDSTLKIQPAELGDSAVYLCASSHPAVGAAEQYFGPGTRLTVT.

On this clonotype itself: A much larger clone sits a single nucleotide away, making a read error possible. The CDR3, as DNA: TGTGCCAGCAGCTTAGTCGACACTAATAAGCAGTTCTTC. Amino acids: CASSLVDTNKQFF. The chain carries TRBV13 and TRBJ2-1; D uncertain. The germline CDR1 and CDR2 sequences are PRHDT and FYEKMQ (reference sequence). The CDR3 totals 13 residues. Trimming pared 1 base from V and 11 bases from J, leaving 12 bases between. The complete variable domain, with remaining parts taken from reference TRBV13 and TRBJ2-1, reads AAGVIQSPRHLIKEKRETATLKCYPIPRHDTVYWYQQGPGQDPQFLISFYEKMQSDKGSIPDRFSAQQFSDYHSELNMSSLELGDSALYFCASSLVDTNKQFFGPGTRLTVL.

In its sample, this clonotype was seen many times. A junction boundary mismatches the germline segment, possibly from a read error. The chain couples TRBV2 to TRBJ2-4, with 7 bases fitting TRBD1. The CDR3 runs to 13 residues. Germline assignment: CDR1 SNHLY and CDR2 FYNNEI. The CDR3 region has the DNA TGTACCAGCAACCCAGCGACAGGGAACATTCAGTACTTC. It yields the protein CTSNPATGNIQYF.

Remarks on this clonotype: With a much larger clone just one base away, this may be a read error. The genes are TRBV6-2 or TRBV6-3 and TRBJ2-7, with D perhaps matching TRBD1 (6 bases). V dropped 6 bases and J dropped 2 bases, with 17 bases sitting between them. The CDR3 contains 15 residues. Looked up from germline, CDR1 is MNHEY and CDR2 is SVGEGT. The CDR3 DNA is TGTGCCAGCAGCCAGGGGAATAGCGTAACCTACGAGCAGTACTTC. Protein product: CASSQGNSVTYEQYF.

This clonotype was seen a few times. The chain carries TRBV2 and TRBJ2-7, with no clear D. The V end was cut by 3 bases, the J end by 2 bases, with 23 bases between. The CDR3 has 18 amino acids. Germline CDR1 and CDR2: SNHLY and FYNNEI. This CDR3 reads CASSDTSIPIPEPYEQYF. DNA for the CDR3: TGTGCCAGCAGTGATACCTCTATCCCAATCCCCGAGCCCTACGAGCAGTACTTC. Looking up the rest from reference TRBV2 and TRBJ2-7 gives the full variable domain: EPEVTQTPSHQVTQMGQEVILRCVPISNHLYFYWYRQILGQKVEFLVSFYNNEISEKSEIFDDQFSVERPDGSNFTLKIRSTKLEDSAMYFCASSDTSIPIPEPYEQYFGPGTRLTVT.

This clonotype was observed at least ten times. This chain joins TRBV18 and TRBJ1-1; perhaps TRBD1 as D (6 bases). Trimming removed 3 bases from V and 2 bases from J, with 13 bases in between. The germline CDR1 and CDR2 sequences are KGHSH and LQKENI. This CDR3 contains 15 residues. CDR3 amino acids: CASSPRHRDNTEAFF. The CDR3 DNA is TGTGCCAGCTCACCCCGGCACAGGGATAACACTGAAGCTTTCTTT.

Note on this clonotype: Just one base apart from a much larger clone, this may be a read error. The V and J genes are TRBV20-1 and TRBJ2-1; a weak D match, TRBD2 (7 bases). V lost 0 bases and J lost 6, with 15 bases in between. The CDR3 loop spans 15 amino acids. The germline V gene has CDR1 DFQATT and CDR2 SNEGSKA (reference sequence). The CDR3 DNA sequence: TGCAGTGCTAGAGAGAGGGGGAGGGACGGCAATGAGCAGTTCTTC. Amino acid sequence: CSARERGRDGNEQFF.

The V call is TRBV24-1, the J call TRBJ2-7, with a possible D match to TRBD2 (6 bases). The CDR3 sequence is 13 residues long. Deletions cut 5 bases from V and 5 bases from J, with 12 bases between. Germline CDR1 KGHDR, CDR2 SFDVKD. CDR3: CATSAPGVNEQYF. In DNA, the CDR3 is TGTGCCACCAGTGCCCCGGGGGTAAACGAGCAGTACTTC.

This clonotype was picked up many times. The chain employs TRBV18 and TRBJ2-1; D not certain. The CDR3 consists of 14 residues. V was pared by 3 bases and J by 3 bases, with 9 bases between. Germline loops: CDR1 KGHSH, CDR2 LQKENI. CDR3 in amino acids: CASSPWQDYNEQFF. The CDR3 DNA follows: TGTGCCAGCTCACCTTGGCAGGACTACAATGAGCAGTTCTTC.

This clonotype was seen at least ten times. Here the CDR3 reads CASSGSRLAGADEQFF. The DNA of the CDR3 is TGTGCCAGCAGTGGTTCCCGACTAGCGGGAGCGGATGAGCAGTTCTTC. J is TRBJ2-1 and V is TRBV2, with TRBD2 matching 12 bases. This CDR3 spans 16 amino acids. The V and J ends lost 4 bases and 8 bases, in that order; junction bases with no gene match: 9. Germline lookup yields CDR1 SNHLY and CDR2 FYNNEI.

CDR3 DNA: TGTGCCAGCAGCCCGACAGGGGGGATAACTGAAGCTTTCTTT. Translating it yields CASSPTGGITEAFF. The genes are TRBV11-2 and TRBJ1-1, with 9 bases that match TRBD1. J gave up 5 bases and V 5 bases, and 6 bases lay outside the gene matches. Germline CDR1 reads SGHAT; CDR2 reads FQNNGV. CDR3 length equals 14 residues.

This clonotype was counted at least ten times. This chain uses TRBV13 with TRBJ2-5, with a weak D call TRBD1 (6 bases). Per germline, CDR1 PRHDT and CDR2 FYEKMQ (reference sequence). The CDR3 contains 14 residues. Trimming stripped 0 bases from V and 6 bases from J, with 11 bases between. Here the CDR3 reads CASSLGTGRKTQYF. CDR3 DNA sequence: TGTGCCAGCAGCTTAGGTACAGGGCGGAAGACCCAGTACTTC.

This clonotype was recorded many times. The rearrangement joins TRBV6-5 to TRBJ2-5, with 8 bases identical to TRBD1. Trimming cost V 4 bases and J 5 bases; bases outside gene matches: 9. Per germline, CDR1 MNHEY and CDR2 SVGAGI. This CDR3 comprises 15 residues. Here the CDR3 reads CASSSARGLRETQYF. Written as DNA, the CDR3 is TGTGCCAGCAGTTCAGCCAGGGGGCTTCGTGAGACCCAGTACTTC.

This clonotype was seen at least ten times. The chain employs TRBV7-2 and TRBJ2-7; D assignment may be TRBD1 or TRBD2 (5 bases each). The V end lost 0 bases, the J end lost 2 bases, and 11 bases lay between the germline ends. The CDR3 runs 15 residues. Germline V gene data show CDR1 as SGHTA and CDR2 as FQGNSA. The CDR3 here is CASSLAGTGPYEQYF. CDR3 in DNA: TGTGCCAGCAGCTTAGCCGGGACGGGTCCCTACGAGCAGTACTTC.

This clonotype was recorded many times. The rearrangement uses TRBV7-3 and TRBJ2-2; TRBD2 matches 9 bases. V shed 5 bases and J 6 bases; nucleotides not matched to a gene: 10. This CDR3 spans 16 amino acids. Per germline, CDR1 SGHTA and CDR2 FQGTGA. DNA of the CDR3: TGTGCCAGCAGCCGAGAGGGCGGGAGGGCGGCCGGGGAGCTGTTTTTT. It yields the protein CASSREGGRAAGELFF.

This clonotype was observed at least ten times. This chain joins TRBV5-6 and TRBJ2-1; TRBD2 agrees at 12 bases. The ends lost 3 bases at V and 2 bases at J; junction bases unmatched: 6. The CDR3 loop spans 17 amino acids. Germline V gene data show CDR1 as SGHDT and CDR2 as YYEEEE. The CDR3 DNA is TGTGCCAGCAGCTCTCTAGCGGGAGGGCCGGCCTACAATGAGCAGTTCTTC. This codes for CASSSLAGGPAYNEQFF.

Ten or more counts support this clonotype. As DNA, the CDR3 is TGTGCCAGCAGTTACTTTGGACAGGGGGCCAAAAACATTCAGTACTTC. Its protein product is CASSYFGQGAKNIQYF. The genes are TRBV28 and TRBJ2-4; 9 bases align to TRBD1. J gave up 1 base and V 4 bases, and 5 bases lay outside the gene matches. Germline lookup yields CDR1 MDHEN and CDR2 SYDVKM. CDR3 length: 16 residues.

This clonotype was detected many times. This chain uses TRBV28 with TRBJ2-7, with D perhaps TRBD1 (5 bases). V lost 7 bases and J 5 bases, leaving 15 bases between the germline ends. Germline CDR1 and CDR2: MDHEN and SYDVKM. The CDR3 spans 13 residues. The CDR3 protein is CASTQWTPHEQYF. In DNA form, the CDR3 reads TGTGCCAGCACCCAATGGACACCCCACGAGCAGTACTTC.

This clonotype was counted ten times or more. The chain employs TRBV7-9 and TRBJ1-4; 10 bases fit TRBD1. The ends lost 7 bases at V and 5 bases at J; junction bases unmatched: 4. The CDR3 totals 14 residues. Germline values: CDR1 SEHNR, CDR2 FQNEAQ (reference sequence). CDR3 amino acids: CASNPGQGNEKLFF. The CDR3 coding sequence is TGTGCCAGCAACCCGGGACAGGGGAATGAAAAACTGTTTTTT.

The DNA for the CDR3 is TGCGCCAGCAGCCAAAACCCACCGATCCTTCCAAATGAGCAGTTCTTC. This translates into CASSQNPPILPNEQFF. The chain links TRBV4-1 to TRBJ2-1; the D is unclear. CDR1 is MGHRA, CDR2 YSYEKL, per germline. The CDR3 is 16 residues long. V dropped 2 bases and J dropped 7 bases, with 18 bases sitting between them.

J is TRBJ2-2 and V is TRBV28; possible D gene TRBD2, 6 bases. Germline assignment: CDR1 MDHEN and CDR2 SYDVKM. Trimming left V 11 bases short and J 1 base short, with 17 bases between. This CDR3 spans 15 amino acids. The CDR3 reads CAWGRGTVNTGELFF. CDR3 sequence (DNA): TGTGCCTGGGGTCGCGGGACGGTGAACACCGGGGAGCTGTTTTTT. Filled out from reference TRBV28 and TRBJ2-2, the complete variable domain reads DVKVTQSSRYLVKRTGEKVFLECVQDMDHENMFWYRQDPGLGLRLIYFSYDVKMKEKGDIPEGYSVSREKKERFSLILESASTNQTSMYLCAWGRGTVNTGELFFGEGSRLTVL.